The T cell receptor beta chain described here comes from a study of shared clonotypes between healthy human individuals. Overall study: For every donor, three CD4 naive, three CD4 memory, two CD8 naive and one CD8 memory plates were used. Whole-study findings and limits: Sampling used blood alone; tissue repertoires probably differ.

Generated by immunoSEQ multiplex PCR, the TCRdb table keeps only in-frame clones and is missing some. The sample has 2 million or so clones, 90% to 95% seen once. Comment on this clone: Antigen unknown.

The CDR3 has 13 residues. V lost 3 bases to trimming and J lost 8 bases, with 13 bases between them. Germline CDR1 reads LNHDA; CDR2 reads SQIVND (reference sequence). A CD45RA-negative memory subset and a CD45RA+ naive subset were separated from the CD4+ cells. The source is a man aged 18 to 30 in good health. The chain links TRBV19 to TRBJ1-2; D is uncertain. What was sequenced was naive CD4+ T cells sorted from blood. Subset here: CD45RA+ positively selected. The CDR3 here is CASSMVGVEGYTF. CDR3 DNA: TGTGCCAGTAGTATGGTCGGGGTGGAAGGCTACACCTTC.